These 6 T cell receptor beta chains were sequenced from one sample in a study of T cells after yellow fever vaccination. TCRdb reprocessed the 5' RACE reads via MiXCR and lists one record per CDR3 protein. The sample records 95,000 to 100,000 distinct CDR3 sequences, approximately 5.5% being singletons. Sample: CD8+ T cells sorted from PBMCs, taken 10 days after the yellow fever booster vaccination. These receptor sequences come from a man aged 18 to 30 who received the YFV17D yellow fever vaccine.

The genes are TRBV27 and TRBJ2-1; 9 bases align to TRBD2. CDR1 and CDR2 from the germline V gene are MNHEY and SMNVEV (reference sequence). The CDR3 runs 14 residues. CDR3 in DNA: TGTGCTACACTAGGCGGCGGGGGGGCTGGTGAGCAGTTCTTC. Encoded protein: CATLGGGGAGEQFF.

This clonotype appeared a few times. This rearrangement joins TRBV28 to TRBJ1-1; D call uncertain. The ends were cut back, 6 bases at V and 5 bases at J, with 13 bases in the middle. The CDR3 has 13 residues. Germline lookup yields CDR1 MDHEN and CDR2 SYDVKM. The CDR3 coding sequence is TGTGCCAGCAGCCCCGTAGGAAGAACTGAAGCTTTCTTT. This translates into CASSPVGRTEAFF.

This sequence joins TRBV29-1 and TRBJ2-7; 8 positions agree with TRBD1. Trimming took 0 bases from V and 3 from J; bases not matched to a gene: 10. Germline V gives CDR1 SQVTM, CDR2 ANQGSEA. The CDR3 runs to 16 residues. This chain's CDR3 is CSVEDQGTGGVYEQYF. The CDR3 nucleotides read TGCAGCGTTGAAGATCAGGGGACAGGCGGGGTCTACGAGCAGTACTTC.

The CDR3 sequence: CASSAPGAWSYTF. The CDR3 region has the DNA TGTGCCAGCAGCGCCCCAGGGGCGTGGAGCTACACCTTC. V usage is TRBV7-9 and J usage is TRBJ1-2; TRBD1 might be the D (6 bases). Germline V gene data show CDR1 as SEHNR and CDR2 as FQNEAQ (reference sequence). There are 13 residues in the CDR3. V lost 5 bases, J lost 9 bases, and 16 bases lay in between.

The CDR3 nucleotides read TGTGCCAGTAGTATATCAGGGAACAATTCACCCCTCCACTTT. Its protein is CASSISGNNSPLHF. The chain is built from TRBV19 and TRBJ1-6; the D gene is possibly TRBD1 (5 bases). With 2 bases removed from V and 7 bases from J, the gap between germline ends came to 9 bases. The germline gives CDR1 LNHDA, CDR2 SQIVND (reference sequence). This CDR3 is built from 14 residues.

In its sample, this clonotype was seen a few times. V usage is TRBV4-1 and J usage is TRBJ2-5; perhaps D is TRBD1 or TRBD2 (5 bases each). V lost 0 bases to trimming and J lost 11 bases, with 10 bases between them. Germline V gene data show CDR1 as MGHRA and CDR2 as YSYEKL. This CDR3 contains 12 residues. CDR3 nucleotides: TGCGCCAGCAGCCAAGATTTGGGGGTTCAGTACTTC. Translating gives CASSQDLGVQYF.